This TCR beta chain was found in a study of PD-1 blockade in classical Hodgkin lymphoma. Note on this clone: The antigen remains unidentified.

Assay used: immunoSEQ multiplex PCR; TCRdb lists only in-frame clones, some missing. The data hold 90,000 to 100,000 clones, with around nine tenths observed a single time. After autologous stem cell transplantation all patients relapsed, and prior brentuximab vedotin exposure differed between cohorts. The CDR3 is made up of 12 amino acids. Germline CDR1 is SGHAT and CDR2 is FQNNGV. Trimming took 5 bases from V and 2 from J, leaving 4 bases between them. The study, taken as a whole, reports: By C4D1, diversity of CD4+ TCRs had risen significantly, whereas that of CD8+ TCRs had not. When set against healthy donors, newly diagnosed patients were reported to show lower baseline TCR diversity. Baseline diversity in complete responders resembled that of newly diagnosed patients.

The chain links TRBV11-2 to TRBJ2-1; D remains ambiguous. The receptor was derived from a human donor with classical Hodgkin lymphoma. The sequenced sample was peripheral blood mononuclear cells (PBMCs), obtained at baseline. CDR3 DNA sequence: TGTGCCAGCAGCGGGGCCTACAATGAGCAGTTCTTC. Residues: CASSGAYNEQFF.